One and the same sample provided the 3 T cell receptor beta chains below, sequenced in a study of blood T cell repertoires in COVID-19. Sequencing was performed with immunoSEQ multiplex PCR; in TCRdb, only in-frame clones are kept and a portion is missing. The data contain over 150,000 clones, roughly 84% of them singletons. The sequenced material came from peripheral blood. Receptor source: a middle-aged man with COVID-19, enrolled during active disease.

In DNA form, the CDR3 reads TGTGCCTGGACCCCCCAGTGGGCTAGCGCTCAAGAGACCCAGTACTTC. This gives the protein CAWTPQWASAQETQYF. The rearrangement joins TRBV30 to TRBJ2-5, with D possibly matching TRBD2 (6 bases). The CDR3 runs 16 residues. V was trimmed by 4 bases and J by 2 bases, leaving 20 bases between them. The V gene's germline CDR1 is GTSNPN and CDR2 SVGIG (reference sequence).

The rearrangement links TRBV5-1 to TRBJ2-2; TRBD2 agrees at 7 bases. Unmatched junction bases numbered 10, after V lost 1 base and J lost 4 bases. CDR1 is SGHRS, CDR2 YFSETQ, per germline. The CDR3 runs 17 residues. CDR3 in DNA: TGCGCCAGCAGCTTGAGTTCGGGACTATCCAGCACCGGGGAGCTGTTTTTT. It encodes CASSLSSGLSSTGELFF.

This clone is labeled medium-sized. The chain carries TRBV27 and TRBJ1-1; 7 positions agree with TRBD1. V was clipped by 5 bases and J by 0 bases; unmatched bases: 3. This CDR3 has 14 residues. In germline, CDR1 is MNHEY, CDR2 SMNVEV (reference sequence). The CDR3 DNA reads as TGTGCCAGCAGTGACAGGGCGTTGAACACTGAAGCTTTCTTT. This codes for CASSDRALNTEAFF.